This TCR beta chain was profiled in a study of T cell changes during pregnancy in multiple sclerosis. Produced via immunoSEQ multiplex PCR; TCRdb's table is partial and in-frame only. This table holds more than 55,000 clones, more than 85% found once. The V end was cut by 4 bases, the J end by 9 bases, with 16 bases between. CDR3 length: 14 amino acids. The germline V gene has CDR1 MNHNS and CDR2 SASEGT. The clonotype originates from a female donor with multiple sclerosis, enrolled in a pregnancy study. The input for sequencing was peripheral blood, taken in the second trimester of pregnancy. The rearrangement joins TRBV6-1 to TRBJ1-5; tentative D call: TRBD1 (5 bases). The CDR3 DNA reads TGTGCCAGCAGTGGGGGGGTAGGGTATCGGCCCCAGCATTTT. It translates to CASSGGVGYRPQHF.